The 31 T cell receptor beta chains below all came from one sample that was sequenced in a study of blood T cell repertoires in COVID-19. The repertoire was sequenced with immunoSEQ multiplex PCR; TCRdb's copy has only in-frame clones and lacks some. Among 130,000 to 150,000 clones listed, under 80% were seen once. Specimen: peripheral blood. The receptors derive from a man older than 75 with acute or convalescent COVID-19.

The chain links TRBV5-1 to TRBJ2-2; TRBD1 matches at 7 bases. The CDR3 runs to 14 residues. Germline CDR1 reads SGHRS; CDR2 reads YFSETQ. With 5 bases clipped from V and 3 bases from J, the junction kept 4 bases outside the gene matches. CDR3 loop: CASRITGDTGELFF. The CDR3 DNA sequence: TGCGCCAGCAGAATCACAGGGGACACCGGGGAGCTGTTTTTT. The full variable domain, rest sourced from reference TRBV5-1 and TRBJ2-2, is KAGVTQTPRYLIKTRGQQVTLSCSPISGHRSVSWYQQTPGQGLQFLFEYFSETQRNKGNFPGRFSGRQFSNSRSEMNVSTLELGDSALYLCASRITGDTGELFFGEGSRLTVL.

The DNA of the CDR3 is TGTGCCTGGAGCCCAGGGACAGCCTCCTACGAGCAGTACTTC. It specifies CAWSPGTASYEQYF. J is TRBJ2-7 and V is TRBV30; 7 nucleotides agree with TRBD1. This CDR3 contains 14 residues. The germline CDR1 and CDR2 sequences are GTSNPN and SVGIG (reference sequence). V was pared by 3 bases and J by 0 bases, with 5 bases of the junction left unmatched. Looking up the rest from reference TRBV30 and TRBJ2-7 gives the full variable domain: SQTIHQWPATLVQPVGSPLSLECTVEGTSNPNLYWYRQAAGRGLQLLFYSVGIGQISSEVPQNLSASRPQDRQFILSSKKLLLSDSGFYLCAWSPGTASYEQYFGPGTRLTVT.

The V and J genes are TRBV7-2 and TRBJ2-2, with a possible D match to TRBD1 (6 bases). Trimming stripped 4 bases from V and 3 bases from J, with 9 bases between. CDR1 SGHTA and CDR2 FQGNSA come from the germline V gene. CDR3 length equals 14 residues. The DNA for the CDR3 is TGTGCCAGCAGCTCGACAGGCGACACCGGGGAGCTGTTTTTT. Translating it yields CASSSTGDTGELFF.

The CDR3, as DNA: TGTGCCAGTAGCGCGGGTATCGGCAATCAGCCCCAGCATTTT. As protein: CASSAGIGNQPQHF. The V gene is TRBV19, the J gene TRBJ1-5, with D hard to call. CDR1 is LNHDA and CDR2 is SQIVND in the germline V gene (reference sequence). The V end lost 6 bases, the J end lost 2 bases, and 11 bases lay between the germline ends. CDR3 length equals 14 residues.

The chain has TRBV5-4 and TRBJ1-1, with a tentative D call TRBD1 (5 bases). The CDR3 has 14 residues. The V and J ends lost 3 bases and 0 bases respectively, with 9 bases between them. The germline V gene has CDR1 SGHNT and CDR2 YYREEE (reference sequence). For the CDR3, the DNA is TGTGCCAGCAGCTGGGGACTTATGAACACTGAAGCTTTCTTT. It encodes CASSWGLMNTEAFF.

CDR3 in DNA: TGTGCCACCAGCACCACTAGCGGGGGGGCCTGGGAGACCCAGTACTTC. Residues: CATSTTSGGAWETQYF. The chain recombines TRBV15 with TRBJ2-5, with 13 bases matching TRBD2. Germline V gene data show CDR1 as LNHNV and CDR2 as YYDKDF (reference sequence). This CDR3 has 16 residues. V lost 4 bases to trimming and J lost 5 bases; unmatched junction nucleotides: 7.

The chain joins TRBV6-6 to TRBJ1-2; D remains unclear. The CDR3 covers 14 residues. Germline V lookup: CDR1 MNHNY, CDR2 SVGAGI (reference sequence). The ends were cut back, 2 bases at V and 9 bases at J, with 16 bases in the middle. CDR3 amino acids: CASSYGSLGDRYTF. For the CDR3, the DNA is TGTGCCAGCAGTTACGGATCTCTGGGCGATCGCTACACCTTC.

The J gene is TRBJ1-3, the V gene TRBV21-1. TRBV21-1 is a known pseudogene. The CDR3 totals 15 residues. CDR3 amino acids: CASSIPGRGGNTIYF. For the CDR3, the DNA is TGTGCCAGCAGCATCCCAGGGAGGGGAGGAAACACCATATATTTT.

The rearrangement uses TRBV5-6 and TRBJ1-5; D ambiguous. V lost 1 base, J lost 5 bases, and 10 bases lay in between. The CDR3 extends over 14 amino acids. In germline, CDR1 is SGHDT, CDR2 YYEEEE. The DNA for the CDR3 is TGTGCCAGCAGCTTGACTAAAGATGATCAGCCCCAGCATTTT. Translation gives CASSLTKDDQPQHF.

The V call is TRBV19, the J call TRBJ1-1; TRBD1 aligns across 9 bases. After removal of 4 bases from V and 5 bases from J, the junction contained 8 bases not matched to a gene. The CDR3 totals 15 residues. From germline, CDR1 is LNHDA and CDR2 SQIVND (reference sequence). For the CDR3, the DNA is TGTGCCAGTAGTACGATGGGACAGGGAAGAACTGAAGCTTTCTTT. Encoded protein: CASSTMGQGRTEAFF. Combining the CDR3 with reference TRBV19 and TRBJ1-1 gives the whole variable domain DGGITQSPKYLFRKEGQNVTLSCEQNLNHDAMYWYRQDPGQGLRLIYYSQIVNDFQKGDIAEGYSVSREKKESFPLTVTSAQKNPTAFYLCASSTMGQGRTEAFFGQGTRLTVV.

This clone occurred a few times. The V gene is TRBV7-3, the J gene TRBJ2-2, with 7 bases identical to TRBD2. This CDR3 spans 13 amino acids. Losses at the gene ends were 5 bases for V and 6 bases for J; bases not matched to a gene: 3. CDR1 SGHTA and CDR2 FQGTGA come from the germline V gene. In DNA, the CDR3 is TGTGCCAGCAGCCCCGGACTAGCCGGGGAGCTGTTTTTT. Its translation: CASSPGLAGELFF.

The CDR3 sequence is CASSLPTENNEKLFF. The CDR3 DNA is TGTGCCAGCAGCTTGCCGACAGAGAATAATGAAAAACTGTTTTTT. The chain is built from TRBV5-5 and TRBJ1-4, with TRBD1 as a possible D gene (5 bases). The V end lost 1 base, the J end lost 4 bases, and 11 bases lay between the germline ends. The CDR3 has 15 residues. Germline V lookup: CDR1 SGHKS, CDR2 YYEKEE (reference sequence).

The DNA of the CDR3 is TGCGCCAGCAGCCAACCCCGACAGGGGGCCGGGATCGGGGAGACCCAGTACTTC. It translates to CASSQPRQGAGIGETQYF. The chain recombines TRBV4-1 with TRBJ2-5; 10 positions agree with TRBD1. V was clipped by 2 bases and J by 5 bases; unmatched bases: 14. CDR1 is MGHRA, CDR2 YSYEKL, per germline. The CDR3 contains 18 residues.

Here the CDR3 reads CASSTRQGTNLNTEAFF. The CDR3 DNA reads as TGTGCCAGCAGCACCAGACAGGGGACAAACTTGAACACTGAAGCTTTCTTT. The genes are TRBV5-4 and TRBJ1-1, with 8 nucleotides matching TRBD1. Looked up from germline, CDR1 is SGHNT and CDR2 is YYREEE (reference sequence). The CDR3 sequence is 17 residues long. Trimming at V came to 4 bases and at J to 0 bases, leaving 11 bases not matched to a gene.

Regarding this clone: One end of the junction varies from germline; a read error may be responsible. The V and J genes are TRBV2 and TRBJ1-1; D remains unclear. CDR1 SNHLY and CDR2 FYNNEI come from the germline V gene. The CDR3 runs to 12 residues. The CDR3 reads CASLFDDTEAFF. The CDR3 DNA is TGTGCCAGTCTGTTCGATGACACTGAAGCCTTCTTT.

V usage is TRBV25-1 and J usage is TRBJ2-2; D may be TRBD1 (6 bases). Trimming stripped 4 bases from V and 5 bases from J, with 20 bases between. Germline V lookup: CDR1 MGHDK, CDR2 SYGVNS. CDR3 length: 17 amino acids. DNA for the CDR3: TGTGCCAGCAGTGGACCCGAGGCGGTCAGGGGAACCGGGGAGCTGTTTTTT. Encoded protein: CASSGPEAVRGTGELFF. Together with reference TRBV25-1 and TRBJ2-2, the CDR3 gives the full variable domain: EADIYQTPRYLVIGTGKKITLECSQTMGHDKMYWYQQDPGMELHLIHYSYGVNSTEKGDLSSESTVSRIRTEHFPLTLESARPSHTSQYLCASSGPEAVRGTGELFFGEGSRLTVL.

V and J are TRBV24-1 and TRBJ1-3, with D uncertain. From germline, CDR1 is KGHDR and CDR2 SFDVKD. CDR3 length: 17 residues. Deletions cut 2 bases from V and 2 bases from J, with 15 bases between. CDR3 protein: CATSDSPGPGTGNTIYF. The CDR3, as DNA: TGTGCCACCAGTGATTCCCCTGGGCCAGGCACTGGAAACACCATATATTTT.

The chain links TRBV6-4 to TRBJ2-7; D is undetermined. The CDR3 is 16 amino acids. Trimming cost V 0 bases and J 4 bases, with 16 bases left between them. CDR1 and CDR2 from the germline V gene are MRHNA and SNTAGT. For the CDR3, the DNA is TGTGCCAGCAGTGACTCGACTTGTCCCCGGATGTACGAGCAGTACTTC. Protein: CASSDSTCPRMYEQYF.

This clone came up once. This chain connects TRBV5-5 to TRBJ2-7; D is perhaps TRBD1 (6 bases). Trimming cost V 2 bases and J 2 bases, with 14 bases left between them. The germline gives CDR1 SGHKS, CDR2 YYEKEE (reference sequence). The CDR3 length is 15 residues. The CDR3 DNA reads TGTGCCAGCAGCTTCCGGACAGAAAGAACCTACGAGCAGTACTTC. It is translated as CASSFRTERTYEQYF.

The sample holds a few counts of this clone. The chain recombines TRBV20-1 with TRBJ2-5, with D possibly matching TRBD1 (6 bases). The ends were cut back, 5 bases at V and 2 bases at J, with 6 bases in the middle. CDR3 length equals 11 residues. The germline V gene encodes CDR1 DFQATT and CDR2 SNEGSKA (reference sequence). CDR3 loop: CSADRQETQYF. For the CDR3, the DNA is TGCAGTGCTGACAGGCAAGAGACCCAGTACTTC.

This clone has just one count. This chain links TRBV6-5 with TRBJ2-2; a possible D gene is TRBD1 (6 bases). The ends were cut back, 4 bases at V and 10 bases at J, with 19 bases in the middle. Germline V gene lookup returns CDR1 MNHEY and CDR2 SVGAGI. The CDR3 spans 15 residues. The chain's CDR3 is CASSFRTETVVELFF. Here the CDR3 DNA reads TGTGCCAGCAGTTTCCGGACAGAAACGGTTGTGGAGCTGTTTTTT.

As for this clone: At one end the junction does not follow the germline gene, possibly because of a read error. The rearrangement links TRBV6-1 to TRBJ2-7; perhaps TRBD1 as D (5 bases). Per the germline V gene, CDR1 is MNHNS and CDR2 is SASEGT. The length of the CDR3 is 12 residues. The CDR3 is CASSEALPGSNF. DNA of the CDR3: TGTGCCAGCAGTGAAGCGCTGCCAGGGTCGAACTTC.

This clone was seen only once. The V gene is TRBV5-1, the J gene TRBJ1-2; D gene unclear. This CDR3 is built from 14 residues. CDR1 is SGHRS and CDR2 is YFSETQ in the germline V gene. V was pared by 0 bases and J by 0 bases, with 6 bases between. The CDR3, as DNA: TGCGCCAGCAGCTTGGGGCCATCTAACTATGGCTACACCTTC. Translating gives CASSLGPSNYGYTF.

The CDR3 DNA reads as TGTGCCAGCTCCCCGGGGACAACCTTTTACGAGCAGTACTTC. Protein product: CASSPGTTFYEQYF. The rearrangement links TRBV18 to TRBJ2-7, with D possibly TRBD1 on 6 matching bases. The germline V gene has CDR1 KGHSH and CDR2 LQKENI. Trimming stripped 6 bases from V and 4 bases from J, with 16 bases between. This CDR3 contains 14 residues.

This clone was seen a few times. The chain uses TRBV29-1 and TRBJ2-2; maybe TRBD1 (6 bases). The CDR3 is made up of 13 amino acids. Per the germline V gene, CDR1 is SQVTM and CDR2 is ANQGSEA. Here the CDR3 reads CSYRARNTGELFF. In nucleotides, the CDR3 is TGCAGTTACAGGGCTAGGAACACCGGGGAGCTGTTTTTT.

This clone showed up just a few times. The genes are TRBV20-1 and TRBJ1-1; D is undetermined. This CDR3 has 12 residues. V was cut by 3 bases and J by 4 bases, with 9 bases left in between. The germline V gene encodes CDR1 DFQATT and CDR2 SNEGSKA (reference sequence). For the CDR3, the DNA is TGCAGTGCTAGTACGGGGTCCACTGAAGCTTTCTTT. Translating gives CSASTGSTEAFF.

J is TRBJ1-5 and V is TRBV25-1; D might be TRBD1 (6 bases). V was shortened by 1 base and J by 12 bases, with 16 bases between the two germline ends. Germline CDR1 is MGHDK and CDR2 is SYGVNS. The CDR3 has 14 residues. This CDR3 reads CASSEFETGDGQHF. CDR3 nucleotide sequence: TGTGCCAGCAGTGAATTCGAGACAGGTGACGGCCAGCATTTT.

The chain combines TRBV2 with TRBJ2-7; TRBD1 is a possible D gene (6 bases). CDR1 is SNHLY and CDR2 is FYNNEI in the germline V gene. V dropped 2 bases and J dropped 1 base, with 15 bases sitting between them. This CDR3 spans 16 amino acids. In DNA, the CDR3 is TGTGCCAGCAGTGAATTTAAGGGGGTAAGGTCCTACGAGCAGTACTTC. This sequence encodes CASSEFKGVRSYEQYF.

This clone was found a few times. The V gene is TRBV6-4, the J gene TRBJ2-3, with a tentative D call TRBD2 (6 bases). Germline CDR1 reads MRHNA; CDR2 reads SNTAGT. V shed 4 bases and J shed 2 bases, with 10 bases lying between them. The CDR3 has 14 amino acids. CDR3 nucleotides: TGTGCCAGCAGTGTGGGGACTTTCACAGATACGCAGTATTTT. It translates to CASSVGTFTDTQYF.

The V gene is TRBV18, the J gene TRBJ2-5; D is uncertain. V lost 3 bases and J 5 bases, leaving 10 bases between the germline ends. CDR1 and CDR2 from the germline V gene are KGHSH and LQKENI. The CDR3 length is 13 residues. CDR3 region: CASSPSGYETQYF. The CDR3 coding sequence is TGTGCCAGCTCACCTTCAGGTTACGAGACCCAGTACTTC.

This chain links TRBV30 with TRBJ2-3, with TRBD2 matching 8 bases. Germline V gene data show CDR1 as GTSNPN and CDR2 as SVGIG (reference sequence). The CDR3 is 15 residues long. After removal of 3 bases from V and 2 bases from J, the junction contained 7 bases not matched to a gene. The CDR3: CAWRRAGEITDTQYF. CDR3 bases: TGTGCCTGGAGGCGAGCGGGGGAAATCACAGATACGCAGTATTTT. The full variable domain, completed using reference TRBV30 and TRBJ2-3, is SQTIHQWPATLVQPVGSPLSLECTVEGTSNPNLYWYRQAAGRGLQLLFYSVGIGQISSEVPQNLSASRPQDRQFILSSKKLLLSDSGFYLCAWRRAGEITDTQYFGPGTRLTVL.